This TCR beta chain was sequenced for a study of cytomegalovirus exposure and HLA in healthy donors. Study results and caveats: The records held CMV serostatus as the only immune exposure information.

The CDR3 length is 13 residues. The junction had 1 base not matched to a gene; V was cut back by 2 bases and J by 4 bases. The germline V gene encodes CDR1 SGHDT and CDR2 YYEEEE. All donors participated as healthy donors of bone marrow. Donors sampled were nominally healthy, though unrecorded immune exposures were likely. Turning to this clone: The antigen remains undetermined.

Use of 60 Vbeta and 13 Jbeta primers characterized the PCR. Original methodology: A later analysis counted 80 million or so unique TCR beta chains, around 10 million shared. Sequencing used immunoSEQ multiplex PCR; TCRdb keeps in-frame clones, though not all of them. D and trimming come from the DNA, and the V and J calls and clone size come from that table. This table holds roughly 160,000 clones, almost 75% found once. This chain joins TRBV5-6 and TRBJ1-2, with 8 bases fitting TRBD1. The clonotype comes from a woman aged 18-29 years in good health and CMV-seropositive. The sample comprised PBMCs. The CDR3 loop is CASSLGTGYGYTF. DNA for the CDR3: TGTGCCAGCAGCTTAGGGACAGGCTATGGCTACACCTTC.